A single sample gave rise to the 27 T cell receptor beta chains below, sequenced in a study of blood T cell repertoires in COVID-19 (dated by TCRdb to 2019 to 2021). The protocol used for the library was the immunoSEQ multiplex PCR assay. TCRdb stores this immuneACCESS table with in-frame sequences only. Part of the clones is absent; in the studies checked, under half of the shortfall reflects unresolved V genes, and no reason is known for the rest. The sample table holds over 130,000 clones, of which more than 80% were seen once. The top ten clones comprise less than 2.5% of the sample. The sample comprised peripheral blood. The source is a man in his 70s with acute or convalescent COVID-19.

This clone was seen more than once but under ten times. This sequence joins TRBV27 and TRBJ1-5; D perhaps matches TRBD1 (5 bases). The CDR3 length is 13 residues. The germline CDR1 and CDR2 sequences are MNHEY and SMNVEV (reference sequence). The ends were cut back, 4 bases at V and 5 bases at J, with 9 bases in the middle. CDR3 residues: CASSSDIYQPQHF. In DNA form, the CDR3 reads TGTGCCAGCAGTTCGGACATTTATCAGCCCCAGCATTTT.

This chain joins TRBV11-2 and TRBJ2-6; 8 bases map to TRBD2. From germline, CDR1 is SGHAT and CDR2 FQNNGV. The J segment lost 0 bases and the V segment lost 4 bases, leaving 11 bases of the junction unmatched. The length of the CDR3 is 19 residues. In nucleotides, the CDR3 is TGTGCCAGCAGCTCGTACAGGGTTCGGGGGGGCTCTGGGGCCAACGTCCTGACTTTC. It translates to CASSSYRVRGGSGANVLTF.

The chain recombines TRBV3-1 (or the pseudogene TRBV3-2) with TRBJ1-1, with 7 bases fitting TRBD1. Unmatched junction bases numbered 6, after V lost 5 bases and J lost 0 bases. CDR1 is LGHDT and CDR2 is YNNKEL in the germline V gene (reference sequence). There are 15 residues in the CDR3. The CDR3 is CASSKRDSVNTEAFF. The CDR3 DNA sequence: TGTGCCAGCAGCAAACGGGACAGCGTGAACACTGAAGCTTTCTTT.

The chain links TRBV5-1 to TRBJ2-2; TRBD2 aligns across 9 bases. The V gene's germline CDR1 is SGHRS and CDR2 YFSETQ. The trim removed 4 bases at V and 1 base at J, leaving 5 bases unmatched. The CDR3 covers 16 residues. The CDR3 loop reads CASSQKTSGNTGELFF. DNA of the CDR3: TGCGCCAGCAGCCAAAAGACTAGCGGGAACACCGGGGAGCTGTTTTTT.

Only a few counts were recorded for this clone. The CDR3 DNA reads as TGCGCCAGCAGGGTTGGAGTCTCCTACGAGCAGTACTTC. Protein sequence: CASRVGVSYEQYF. This chain links TRBV5-1 with TRBJ2-7; D is unresolved. The germline V gene has CDR1 SGHRS and CDR2 YFSETQ. The V and J ends lost 5 bases and 0 bases respectively, with 9 bases between them. This CDR3 is built from 13 residues. The variable domain in full, with the rest retrieved from reference TRBV5-1 and TRBJ2-7, is KAGVTQTPRYLIKTRGQQVTLSCSPISGHRSVSWYQQTPGQGLQFLFEYFSETQRNKGNFPGRFSGRQFSNSRSEMNVSTLELGDSALYLCASRVGVSYEQYFGPGTRLTVT.

This chain connects TRBV10-1 to TRBJ2-1; 7 bases are shared with TRBD1. Germline values: CDR1 WNHNN, CDR2 SYGVQD (reference sequence). V shed 3 bases and J 9 bases; nucleotides not matched to a gene: 11. The CDR3 is made up of 15 amino acids. DNA of the CDR3: TGCGCCAGCAGTGAATTCACCCCAGGGGGTGGTGAGCAGTTCTTC. It codes for CASSEFTPGGGEQFF.

The chain uses TRBV27 and TRBJ2-5; possibly TRBD2 for D (5 bases). V lost 3 bases and J 1 base, leaving 6 bases between the germline ends. In germline, CDR1 is MNHEY, CDR2 SMNVEV (reference sequence). The CDR3 length is 13 residues. CDR3 nucleotide sequence: TGTGCCAGCAGTTTCAGCGGCCAAGAGACCCAGTACTTC. It is translated as CASSFSGQETQYF.

The chain has TRBV6-4 and TRBJ1-2, with D possibly TRBD1 on 6 matching bases. Per germline, CDR1 MRHNA and CDR2 SNTAGT. Trimming left V 9 bases short and J 4 bases short, with 30 bases between. CDR3 length: 18 residues. The CDR3 sequence: CARASNRQVVFIVYGYTF. The CDR3 nucleotides read TGTGCCAGGGCGTCGAATCGACAGGTCGTGTTTATAGTCTATGGCTACACCTTC.

V usage is TRBV6-5 and J usage is TRBJ1-2, with TRBD1 as a possible D gene (5 bases). This CDR3 contains 12 residues. Trimming pared 2 bases from V and 8 bases from J, leaving 9 bases between. Germline loops: CDR1 MNHEY, CDR2 SVGAGI. Here the CDR3 reads CASSYGGVGYTF. CDR3 DNA sequence: TGTGCCAGCAGTTACGGGGGGGTAGGCTACACCTTC.

In this sample, this clone turned up once. Sequence at one end of the junction differs from germline and may be a read error. The DNA of the CDR3 is TGCAGTGCCCAGGGGCCCTACGAGCAGTGCTTC. It yields the protein CSAQGPYEQCF. The genes are TRBV20-1 and TRBJ2-7, with D maybe TRBD1 (6 bases). The CDR3 is 11 residues long. Germline V gene lookup returns CDR1 DFQATT and CDR2 SNEGSKA (reference sequence).

The V call is TRBV7-9, the J call TRBJ2-5; perhaps TRBD2 as D (7 bases). The CDR3 has 16 residues. Germline V lookup: CDR1 SEHNR, CDR2 FQNEAQ (reference sequence). V was pared by 5 bases and J by 5 bases, with 21 bases between. The CDR3 is CASSPIGGASGETQYF. The CDR3 DNA follows: TGTGCCAGCAGCCCTATTGGGGGGGCCTCCGGGGAGACCCAGTACTTC.

The chain is built from TRBV3-1 (or the pseudogene TRBV3-2) and TRBJ2-3; maybe TRBD1 (5 bases). This CDR3 comprises 13 residues. V was shortened by 4 bases and J by 6 bases, with 11 bases between the two germline ends. Looked up from germline, CDR1 is LGHDT and CDR2 is YNNKEL (reference sequence). The CDR3 sequence: CASSRGHWDTQYF. As DNA, the CDR3 is TGTGCCAGCAGCCGGGGCCATTGGGATACGCAGTATTTT.

The genes are TRBV27 and TRBJ2-5, with D possibly matching TRBD2 (5 bases). CDR3 length: 23 amino acids. Deletions cut 0 bases from V and 5 bases from J, with 37 bases between. Germline V gene data show CDR1 as MNHEY and CDR2 as SMNVEV (reference sequence). CDR3 amino acids: CASSLSRPVGDWLRTHDEETQYF. CDR3 coding DNA: TGTGCCAGCAGTTTATCGAGGCCCGTCGGGGATTGGCTTAGAACACACGATGAGGAGACCCAGTACTTC.

This clone was observed once. The rearrangement uses TRBV19 and TRBJ2-7; D is possibly TRBD2 (6 bases). CDR3 length: 16 residues. Germline-derived CDR1 and CDR2 are LNHDA and SQIVND (reference sequence). V dropped 1 base and J dropped 0 bases, with 13 bases sitting between them. CDR3 in amino acids: CASSIALSGSSYEQYF. The DNA for the CDR3 is TGTGCCAGTAGTATAGCCCTTAGCGGCAGCTCCTACGAGCAGTACTTC. The full variable domain, with the rest looked up from reference TRBV19 and TRBJ2-7, is DGGITQSPKYLFRKEGQNVTLSCEQNLNHDAMYWYRQDPGQGLRLIYYSQIVNDFQKGDIAEGYSVSREKKESFPLTVTSAQKNPTAFYLCASSIALSGSSYEQYFGPGTRLTVT.

CDR3 protein: CASGSDSTYEQYF. The DNA of the CDR3 is TGTGCCAGCGGGTCTGACAGCACCTACGAGCAGTACTTC. The chain couples TRBV6-5 to TRBJ2-7; D might be TRBD1 (5 bases). V lost 8 bases and J 2 bases, leaving 13 bases between the germline ends. Per germline, CDR1 MNHEY and CDR2 SVGAGI. The CDR3 covers 13 residues.

The sample holds one count of this clone. The chain uses TRBV28 and TRBJ1-2, with D perhaps TRBD1 (5 bases). The CDR3 loop spans 15 amino acids. Between the trimmed V and J ends, which lost 5 bases and 6 bases, there was a span of 19 bases. The germline V gene encodes CDR1 MDHEN and CDR2 SYDVKM. The CDR3 protein is CASSQTSGGGNGYTF. CDR3 DNA sequence: TGTGCCAGCAGTCAAACCTCTGGCGGGGGTAATGGCTACACCTTC.

V gene TRBV2 combines with J gene TRBJ2-5, with D unresolved. The germline V gene has CDR1 SNHLY and CDR2 FYNNEI. The CDR3 has 13 amino acids. Trimming left V 6 bases short and J 5 bases short, with 13 bases between. Written as DNA, the CDR3 is TGTGCCAGCAGCCTAGAGGTCGGGGAGACCCAGTACTTC. Amino acid sequence: CASSLEVGETQYF. Drawing the rest from reference TRBV2 and TRBJ2-5, the complete variable domain is EPEVTQTPSHQVTQMGQEVILRCVPISNHLYFYWYRQILGQKVEFLVSFYNNEISEKSEIFDDQFSVERPDGSNFTLKIRSTKLEDSAMYFCASSLEVGETQYFGPGTRLLVL.

This rearrangement joins TRBV2 to TRBJ2-3; maybe TRBD2 (6 bases). Germline V gives CDR1 SNHLY, CDR2 FYNNEI. Trimming removed 8 bases from V and 2 bases from J, with 14 bases in between. This CDR3 is 14 amino acids long. CDR3 sequence (DNA): TGTGCCAGCGGAGGGGCAGTAGTCACAGATACGCAGTATTTT. Translation gives CASGGAVVTDTQYF.

This clone was found once. The rearrangement links TRBV28 to TRBJ1-1; possible D gene TRBD1, 5 bases. The V gene lost 3 bases and the J gene lost 1 base, with 12 bases spanning the gap. The CDR3 has 15 residues. Germline CDR1 is MDHEN and CDR2 is SYDVKM. Here the CDR3 reads CASSFPGGQNTEAFF. In DNA, the CDR3 is TGTGCCAGCAGTTTTCCCGGGGGTCAGAACACTGAAGCTTTCTTT.

V and J are TRBV7-9 and TRBJ2-2; 10 nucleotides match TRBD2. CDR1 and CDR2 from the germline V gene are SEHNR and FQNEAQ (reference sequence). The CDR3 has 15 amino acids. The V and J ends lost 2 bases and 4 bases, in that order; junction bases with no gene match: 1. The CDR3 coding sequence is TGTGCCAGCAGCTTACAGCGGGGGGGCACCGGGGAGCTGTTTTTT. The encoded protein is CASSLQRGGTGELFF. The full variable domain, completed using reference TRBV7-9 and TRBJ2-2, is DTGVSQNPRHKITKRGQNVTFRCDPISEHNRLYWYRQTLGQGPEFLTYFQNEAQLEKSRLLSDRFSAERPKGSFSTLEIQRTEQGDSAMYLCASSLQRGGTGELFFGEGSRLTVL.

This sequence joins TRBV28 and TRBJ1-1, with D maybe TRBD1 (6 bases). V was clipped by 7 bases and J by 11 bases, with 14 bases between them. Germline V gene sequence: CDR1 MDHEN, CDR2 SYDVKM. CDR3 length: 11 amino acids. CDR3 nucleotides: TGTGCCAGCACCCTGGACAGTTTGGCTTTCTTT. Encoded protein: CASTLDSLAFF. Full variable domain (missing parts from reference TRBV28 and TRBJ1-1): DVKVTQSSRYLVKRTGEKVFLECVQDMDHENMFWYRQDPGLGLRLIYFSYDVKMKEKGDIPEGYSVSREKKERFSLILESASTNQTSMYLCASTLDSLAFFGQGTRLTVV.

The chain is built from TRBV7-3 and TRBJ2-2, with 8 bases matching TRBD2. Looked up from germline, CDR1 is SGHTA and CDR2 is FQGTGA. V lost 5 bases and J lost 1; bases outside the gene matches: 3. The CDR3 runs to 15 residues. CDR3 nucleotide sequence: TGTGCCAGCAGCAAACTAGCGGAGAACACCGGGGAGCTGTTTTTT. Amino acid sequence: CASSKLAENTGELFF.

The chain is built from TRBV5-1 and TRBJ2-7; 8 bases agree with TRBD1. With 4 bases clipped from V and 0 bases from J, the junction kept 9 bases outside the gene matches. The CDR3 is 16 amino acids. The germline gives CDR1 SGHRS, CDR2 YFSETQ. The CDR3, as DNA: TGCGCCAGCAGCACGGGACAGGTGCATCTCTCCTACGAGCAGTACTTC. It codes for CASSTGQVHLSYEQYF.

The rearrangement joins TRBV7-9 to TRBJ2-7, with 7 bases lining up with TRBD2. Unmatched junction bases numbered 4, after V lost 1 base and J lost 1 base. Germline values: CDR1 SEHNR, CDR2 FQNEAQ (reference sequence). The CDR3 totals 15 residues. This CDR3 is CASSLGGGTSYEQYF. DNA of the CDR3: TGTGCCAGCAGCTTAGGGGGAGGGACTTCCTACGAGCAGTACTTC.

The chain employs TRBV7-9 and TRBJ1-1; the match to TRBD1 covers 9 bases. This CDR3 is 15 amino acids long. With 2 bases clipped from V and 5 bases from J, the junction kept 6 bases outside the gene matches. CDR1 is SEHNR, CDR2 FQNEAQ, per germline (reference sequence). CDR3 sequence: CASSLSYRGRTEAFF. CDR3 in DNA: TGTGCCAGCAGCTTATCCTACAGGGGGCGGACTGAAGCTTTCTTT.

The chain has TRBV28 and TRBJ2-1; no definite D call. Trimming shortened V by 3 bases and J by 4 bases, and 13 bases separated the two germline ends. Germline CDR1 and CDR2: MDHEN and SYDVKM. The CDR3 loop spans 15 amino acids. The CDR3 loop reads CASSFVQRRYNEQFF. DNA of the CDR3: TGTGCCAGCAGTTTCGTCCAACGCAGGTACAATGAGCAGTTCTTC.

V usage is TRBV2 and J usage is TRBJ2-3, with 9 nucleotides matching TRBD2. The CDR3 has 15 residues. Germline V gene lookup returns CDR1 SNHLY and CDR2 FYNNEI. V shed 6 bases, J shed 2 bases, and the junction held 6 bases outside the gene matches. The CDR3 DNA reads as TGTGCCAGCAGGAGACTAGCGGATTACACAGATACGCAGTATTTT. Amino acids: CASRRLADYTDTQYF.